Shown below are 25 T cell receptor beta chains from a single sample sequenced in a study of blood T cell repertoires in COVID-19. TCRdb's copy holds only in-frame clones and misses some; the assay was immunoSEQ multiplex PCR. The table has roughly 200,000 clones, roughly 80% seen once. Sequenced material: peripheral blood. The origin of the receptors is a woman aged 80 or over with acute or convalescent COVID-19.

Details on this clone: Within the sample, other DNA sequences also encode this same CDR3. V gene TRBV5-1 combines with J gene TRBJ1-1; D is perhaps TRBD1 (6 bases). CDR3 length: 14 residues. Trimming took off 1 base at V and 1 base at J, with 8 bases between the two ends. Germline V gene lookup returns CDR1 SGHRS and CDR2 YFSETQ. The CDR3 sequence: CASSLQGQNTEAFF. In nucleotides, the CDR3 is TGCGCCAGCAGCTTGCAGGGACAGAACACTGAAGCTTTCTTT.

The CDR3 spells CASSEARLAVDTGELFF. The DNA of the CDR3 is TGTGCCAGCAGTGAAGCGCGGCTCGCCGTCGACACCGGGGAGCTGTTTTTT. The genes are TRBV6-1 and TRBJ2-2, with D unresolved. CDR3 length: 17 amino acids. The V end lost 0 bases, the J end lost 3 bases, and 14 bases lay between the germline ends. The germline V gene encodes CDR1 MNHNS and CDR2 SASEGT.

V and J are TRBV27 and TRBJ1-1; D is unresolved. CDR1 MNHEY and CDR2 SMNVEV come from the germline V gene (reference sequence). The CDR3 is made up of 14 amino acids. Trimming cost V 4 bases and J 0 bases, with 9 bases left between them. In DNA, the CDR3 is TGTGCCAGCAGTTGGCGCGGCCTGAACACTGAAGCTTTCTTT. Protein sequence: CASSWRGLNTEAFF.

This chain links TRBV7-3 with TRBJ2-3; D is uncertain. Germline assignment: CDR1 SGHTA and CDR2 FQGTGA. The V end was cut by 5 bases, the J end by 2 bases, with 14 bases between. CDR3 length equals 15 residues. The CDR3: CASSLGDRSTDTQYF. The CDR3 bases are TGTGCCAGCAGCCTAGGTGACCGGTCCACAGATACGCAGTATTTT. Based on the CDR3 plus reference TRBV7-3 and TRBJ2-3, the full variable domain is GAGVSQTPSNKVTEKGKYVELRCDPISGHTALYWYRQSLGQGPEFLIYFQGTGAADDSGLPNDRFFAVRPEGSVSTLKIQRTERGDSAVYLCASSLGDRSTDTQYFGPGTRLTVL.

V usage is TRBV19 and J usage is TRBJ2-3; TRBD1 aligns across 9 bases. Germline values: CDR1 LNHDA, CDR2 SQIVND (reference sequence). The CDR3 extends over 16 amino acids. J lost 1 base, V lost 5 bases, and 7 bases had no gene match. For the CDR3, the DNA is TGTGCCAGTAGTCTCACAGGGGGCATAGGCACAGATACGCAGTATTTT. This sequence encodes CASSLTGGIGTDTQYF.

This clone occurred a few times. CDR3 protein: CASSPGGYGYTF. The CDR3 DNA reads TGTGCCAGCAGCCCCGGTGGTTATGGCTACACCTTC. The chain recombines TRBV11-2 with TRBJ1-2; D gene uncertain. The CDR3 consists of 12 residues. Deletions cut 5 bases from V and 5 bases from J, with 9 bases between. Germline V gene sequence: CDR1 SGHAT, CDR2 FQNNGV. The variable domain in full, completed from reference TRBV11-2 and TRBJ1-2, reads EAGVAQSPRYKIIEKRQSVAFWCNPISGHATLYWYQQILGQGPKLLIQFQNNGVVDDSQLPKDRFSAERLKGVDSTLKIQPAKLEDSAVYLCASSPGGYGYTFGSGTRLTVV.

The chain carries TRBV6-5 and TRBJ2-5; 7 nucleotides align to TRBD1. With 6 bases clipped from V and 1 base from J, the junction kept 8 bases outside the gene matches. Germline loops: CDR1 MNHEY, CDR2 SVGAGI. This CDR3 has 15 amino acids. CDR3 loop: CASSLLGQLQETQYF. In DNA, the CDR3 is TGTGCCAGCAGCCTACTGGGACAGCTCCAAGAGACCCAGTACTTC.

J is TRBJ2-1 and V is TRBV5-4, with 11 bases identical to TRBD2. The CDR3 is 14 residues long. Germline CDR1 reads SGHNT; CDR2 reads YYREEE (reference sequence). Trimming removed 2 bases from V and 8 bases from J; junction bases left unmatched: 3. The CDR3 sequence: CASSFSGGGYEQFF. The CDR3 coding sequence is TGTGCCAGCAGCTTTAGCGGGGGGGGATATGAGCAGTTCTTC.

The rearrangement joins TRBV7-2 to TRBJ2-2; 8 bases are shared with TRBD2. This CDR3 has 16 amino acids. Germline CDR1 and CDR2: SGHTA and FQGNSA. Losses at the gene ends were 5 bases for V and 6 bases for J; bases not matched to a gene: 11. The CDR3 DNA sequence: TGTGCCAGCAGCCCCCGCCAGAGCGGGGGTTCCGGGGAGCTGTTTTTT. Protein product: CASSPRQSGGSGELFF.

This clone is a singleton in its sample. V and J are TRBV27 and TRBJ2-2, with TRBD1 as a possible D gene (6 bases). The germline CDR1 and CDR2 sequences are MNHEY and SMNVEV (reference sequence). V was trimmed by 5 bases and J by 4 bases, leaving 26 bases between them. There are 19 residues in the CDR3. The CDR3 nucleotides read TGTGCCAGCAGTCCAACAGGGCACGGGCTTGGTCGGATCACCGGGGAGCTGTTTTTT. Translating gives CASSPTGHGLGRITGELFF.

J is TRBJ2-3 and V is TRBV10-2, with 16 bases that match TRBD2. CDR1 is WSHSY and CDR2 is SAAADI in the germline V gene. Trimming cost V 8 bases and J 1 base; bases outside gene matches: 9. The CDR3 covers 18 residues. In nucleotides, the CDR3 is TGCGCCAGCCGGGGACTAGCGGGGGGGCCAGGGGGCACAGATACGCAGTATTTT. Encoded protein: CASRGLAGGPGGTDTQYF.

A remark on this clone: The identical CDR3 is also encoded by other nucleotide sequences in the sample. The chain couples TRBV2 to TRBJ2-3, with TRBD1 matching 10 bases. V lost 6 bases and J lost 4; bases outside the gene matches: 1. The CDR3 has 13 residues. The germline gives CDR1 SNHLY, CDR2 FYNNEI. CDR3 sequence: CASSGQGADTQYF. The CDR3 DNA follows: TGTGCCAGCAGCGGACAGGGGGCAGATACGCAGTATTTT.

Here the CDR3 reads CATSRDFLSGELFF. The CDR3 DNA reads as TGTGCCACCAGCAGAGATTTTCTTTCCGGGGAGCTGTTTTTT. This chain links TRBV15 with TRBJ2-2; D is undetermined. The CDR3 is 14 amino acids. Trimming removed 0 bases at V and 6 bases at J, with 8 bases between. CDR1 and CDR2 from the germline V gene are LNHNV and YYDKDF (reference sequence).

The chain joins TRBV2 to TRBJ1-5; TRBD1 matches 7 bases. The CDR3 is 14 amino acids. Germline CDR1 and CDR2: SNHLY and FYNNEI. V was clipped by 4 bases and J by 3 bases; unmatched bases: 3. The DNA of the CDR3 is TGTGCCAGCAGTGCCACAGGGGCCAATCAGCCCCAGCATTTT. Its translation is CASSATGANQPQHF.

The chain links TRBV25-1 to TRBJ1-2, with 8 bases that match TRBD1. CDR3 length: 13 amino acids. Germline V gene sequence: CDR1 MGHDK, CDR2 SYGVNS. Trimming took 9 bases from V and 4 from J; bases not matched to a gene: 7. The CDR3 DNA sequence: TGTGCCAGTGGTACCGGGACAGGCTATGGCTACACCTTC. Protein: CASGTGTGYGYTF.

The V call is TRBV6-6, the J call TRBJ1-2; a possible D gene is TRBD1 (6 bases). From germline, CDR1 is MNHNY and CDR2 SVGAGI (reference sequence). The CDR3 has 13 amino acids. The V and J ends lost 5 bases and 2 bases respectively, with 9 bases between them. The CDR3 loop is CASSQTGNYGYTF. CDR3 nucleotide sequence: TGTGCCAGCAGTCAAACAGGGAACTATGGCTACACCTTC.

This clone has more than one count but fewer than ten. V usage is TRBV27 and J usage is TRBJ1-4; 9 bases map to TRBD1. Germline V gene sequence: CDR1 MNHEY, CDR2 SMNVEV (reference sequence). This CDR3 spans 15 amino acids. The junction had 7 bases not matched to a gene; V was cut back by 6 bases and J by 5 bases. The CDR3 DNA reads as TGTGCCAGCAGGTACAGGGGGCTCGGCAATGAAAAACTGTTTTTT. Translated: CASRYRGLGNEKLFF.

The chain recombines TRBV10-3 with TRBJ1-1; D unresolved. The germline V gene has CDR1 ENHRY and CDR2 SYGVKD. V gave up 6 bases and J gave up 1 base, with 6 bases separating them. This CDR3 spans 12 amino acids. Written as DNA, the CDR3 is TGTGCCATCAGCCCTACGAACACTGAAGCTTTCTTT. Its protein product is CAISPTNTEAFF.

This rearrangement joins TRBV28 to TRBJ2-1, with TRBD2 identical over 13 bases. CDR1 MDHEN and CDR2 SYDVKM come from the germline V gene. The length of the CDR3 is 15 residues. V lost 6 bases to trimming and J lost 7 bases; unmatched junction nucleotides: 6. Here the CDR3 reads CASRKGLAGVNEQFF. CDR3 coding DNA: TGTGCCAGCAGGAAAGGACTAGCGGGAGTGAATGAGCAGTTCTTC.

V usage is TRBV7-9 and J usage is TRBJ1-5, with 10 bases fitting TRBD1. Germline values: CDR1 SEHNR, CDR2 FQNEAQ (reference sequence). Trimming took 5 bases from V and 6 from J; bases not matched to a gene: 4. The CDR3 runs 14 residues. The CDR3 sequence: CASSGGQGLQPQHF. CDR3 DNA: TGTGCCAGCAGCGGGGGACAGGGGCTTCAGCCCCAGCATTTT.

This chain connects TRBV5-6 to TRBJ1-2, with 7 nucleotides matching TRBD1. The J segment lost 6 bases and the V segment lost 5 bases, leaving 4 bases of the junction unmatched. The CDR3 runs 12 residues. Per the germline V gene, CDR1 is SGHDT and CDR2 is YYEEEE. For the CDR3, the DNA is TGTGCCAGCAGGATGACAGGGAATGGCTACACCTTC. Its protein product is CASRMTGNGYTF.

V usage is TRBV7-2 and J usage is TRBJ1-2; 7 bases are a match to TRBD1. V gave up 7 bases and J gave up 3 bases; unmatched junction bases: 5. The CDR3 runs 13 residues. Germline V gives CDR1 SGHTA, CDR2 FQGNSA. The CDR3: CASTPDRDYGYTF. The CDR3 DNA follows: TGTGCCAGCACACCAGACAGGGACTATGGCTACACCTTC. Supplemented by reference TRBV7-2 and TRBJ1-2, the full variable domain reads GAGVSQSPSNKVTEKGKDVELRCDPISGHTALYWYRQSLGQGLEFLIYFQGNSAPDKSGLPSDRFSAERTGGSVSTLTIQRTQQEDSAVYLCASTPDRDYGYTFGSGTRLTVV.

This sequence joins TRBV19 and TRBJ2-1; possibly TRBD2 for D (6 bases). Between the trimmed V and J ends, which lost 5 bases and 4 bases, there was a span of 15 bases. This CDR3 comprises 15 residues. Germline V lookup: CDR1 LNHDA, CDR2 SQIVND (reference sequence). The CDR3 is CASSGGTLLYNEQFF. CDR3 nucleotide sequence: TGTGCCAGTAGTGGGGGGACTCTATTATACAATGAGCAGTTCTTC.

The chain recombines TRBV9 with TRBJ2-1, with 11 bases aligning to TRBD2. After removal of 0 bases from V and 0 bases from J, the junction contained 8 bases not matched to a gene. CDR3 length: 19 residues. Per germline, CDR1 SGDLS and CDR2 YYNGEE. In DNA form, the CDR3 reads TGTGCCAGCAGCGTAGAGGGGCTAGCGGGAGGTCGCTCCTACAATGAGCAGTTCTTC. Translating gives CASSVEGLAGGRSYNEQFF. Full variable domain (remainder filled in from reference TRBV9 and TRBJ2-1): DSGVTQTPKHLITATGQRVTLRCSPRSGDLSVYWYQQSLDQGLQFLIQYYNGEERAKGNILERFSAQQFPDLHSELNLSSLELGDSALYFCASSVEGLAGGRSYNEQFFGPGTRLTVL.

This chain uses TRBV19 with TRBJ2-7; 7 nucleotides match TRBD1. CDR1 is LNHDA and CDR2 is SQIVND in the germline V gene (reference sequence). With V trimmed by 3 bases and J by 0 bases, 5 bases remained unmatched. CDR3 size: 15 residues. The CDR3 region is CASSIYGQASYEQYF. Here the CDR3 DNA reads TGTGCCAGTAGTATTTATGGACAGGCCTCCTACGAGCAGTACTTC.